This TCR beta chain was observed in a study of vaccination effects on CD4 cells after COVID-19. Expansion of antigen-specific CD4+ T cells with viral peptide pools was carried out by the ViraFEST assay before sequencing. The authors isolated CD4+ T cells after around 10 days of culture. Nucleocapsid antibodies were negative in the vaccine recipients, who had never had SARS-CoV-2 infection. It was on days 3 and 7 that half the medium was replaced with IL-2 medium. Study-wide findings and caveats: Only a few convalescent patients and no early post-infection timepoints featured in the study. Common cold coronaviruses were cross-recognized by only 1 of 255 vaccine-induced clones in healthy vaccinees.

This CDR3 is built from 15 residues. Looked up from germline, CDR1 is SGHTS and CDR2 is YDEGEE. V shed 7 bases and J 4 bases; nucleotides not matched to a gene: 13. As to this clone: Its specificity is unknown.

Assay: immunoSEQ multiplex PCR; the TCRdb copy retains only in-frame clones and omits some. Of about 52,000 clones in the sample, approximately 79% were seen once. The sequence derives from a human donor who received a COVID-19 vaccine. Specimen: CD4+ T cells from PBMCs cultured with HCoV-OC43 spike peptides, collected before COVID-19 vaccination. Subset meaning: HCoV-OC43 spike overlapping peptide pool stimulation. V usage is TRBV5-8 and J usage is TRBJ1-2, with 7 positions matching TRBD1. The CDR3 loop is CASSRQDREVYGYTF. In DNA, the CDR3 is TGTGCCAGCTCTCGGCAAGACAGGGAGGTCTATGGCTACACCTTC.